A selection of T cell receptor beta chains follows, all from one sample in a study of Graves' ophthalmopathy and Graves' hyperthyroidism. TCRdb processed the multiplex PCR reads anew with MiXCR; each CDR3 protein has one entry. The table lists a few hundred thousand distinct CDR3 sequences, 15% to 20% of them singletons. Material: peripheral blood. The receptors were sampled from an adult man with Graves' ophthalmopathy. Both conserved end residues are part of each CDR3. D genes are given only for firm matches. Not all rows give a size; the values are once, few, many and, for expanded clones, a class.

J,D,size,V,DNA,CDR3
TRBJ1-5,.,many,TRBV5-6,TGTGCCAGCTCCCGCGGGGCGCGGCTGGGCAATCAGCCCCAGCATTTT,CASSRGARLGNQPQHF
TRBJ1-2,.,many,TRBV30,TGTGCCTGGAGTCAAATAGGACGGGGGGCTACCTATGGCTACACCTTC,CAWSQIGRGATYGYTF
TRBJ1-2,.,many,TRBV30,TGTGCCTGGAGCGGCCAGACCTATGGCTACACCTTC,CAWSGQTYGYTF
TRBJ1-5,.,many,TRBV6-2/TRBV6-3,TGTGCCAGCAGTTCCCTACCCCAACAGCCCCAGCATTTT,CASSSLPQQPQHF
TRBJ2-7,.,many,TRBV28,TGTGCCAGCAGGGAAGGGACCACCAGACAATCCTACGAGCAGTACTTC,CASREGTTRQSYEQYF
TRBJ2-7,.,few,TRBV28,TGTGCCACTCAGGGTTACGAGCAGTACTTC,CATQGYEQYF
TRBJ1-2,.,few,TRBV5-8,TGTGCCAGCAGCTTGGCGATTCTAGCTAACTATGGCTACACCTTC,CASSLAILANYGYTF
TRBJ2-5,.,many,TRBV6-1,TGTGCCAGCTCCAGGGACCAGACCCAGTACTTC,CASSRDQTQYF
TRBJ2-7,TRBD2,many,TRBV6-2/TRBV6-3,TGTGCCAGCAGTTACGACCGGGGGGGCCCGAACGAGCAGTACTTC,CASSYDRGGPNEQYF
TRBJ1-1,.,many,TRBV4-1,TGCGCCAGCAGCCAAGATTCCCCACTTCGACGGAACACTGAAGCTTTCTTT,CASSQDSPLRRNTEAFF
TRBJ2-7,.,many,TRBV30,TGTGCCTGGAGTGTACAGGTCTACGAGCAGTACTTC,CAWSVQVYEQYF
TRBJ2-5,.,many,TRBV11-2,TGTGCCAGCAGCTCGAGCCGGTCCGGGACCCAGTACTTC,CASSSSRSGTQYF
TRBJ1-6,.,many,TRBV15,TGTGCCACCAGCAGAGAACGGGCCTCGAATTCACCCCTCCACTTC,CATSRERASNSPLHF
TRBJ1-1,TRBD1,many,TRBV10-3,TGTGCCATCAGGGGTGGACAGGGGGATATGGAAGCTTTCTTT,CAIRGGQGDMEAFF
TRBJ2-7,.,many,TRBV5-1,TGCGCCAGCAGCTTGTCGCCGGGGTTAAGCTCCTACGAGCAGTACTTC,CASSLSPGLSSYEQYF
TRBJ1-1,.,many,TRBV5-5,TGTGCCAGCAGCTCCCGGCCACTGAACACTGAAGCTTTCTTT,CASSSRPLNTEAFF
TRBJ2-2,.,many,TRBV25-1,TGTGCCAGCAGTGCAGGGGTCCCCGGGGAGCTGTTTTTT,CASSAGVPGELFF
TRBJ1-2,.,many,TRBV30,TGTGCCTCACCTTGGCACCAGTCAGCTAACTATGGCTACACCTTC,CASPWHQSANYGYTF
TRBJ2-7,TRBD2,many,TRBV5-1,TGCGCCAGCAGCTCCGAGGGAGGGGACGACGAGCAGTACTTC,CASSSEGGDDEQYF
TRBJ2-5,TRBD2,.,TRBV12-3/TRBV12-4,TGTGCCAGCAGCCCCCAAACCCTAGCGGGGGTGAAGACCCAGTACTTC,CASSPQTLAGVKTQYF
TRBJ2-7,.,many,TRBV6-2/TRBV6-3,TGTGCCAGCAGTTCGGCTCTCTTCTACGAGCAGTACTTC,CASSSALFYEQYF
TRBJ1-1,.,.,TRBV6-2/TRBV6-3,TGTGCCAGCAGTTGGTCAGAGAACACTGAAGCTTTCTTT,CASSWSENTEAFF
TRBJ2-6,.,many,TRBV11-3,TGTGCCAGCAGCCGCCTAGGAGGCAACTCTGGGGCCAACGTCCTGACTTTC,CASSRLGGNSGANVLTF
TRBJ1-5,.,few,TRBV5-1,TGCGCCAGCAGCGACAGTCCCAATCAGCCCCAGCATTTT,CASSDSPNQPQHF
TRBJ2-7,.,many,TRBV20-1,TGCAGTGCACGGACGCTGAGCTCCTACGAGCAGTACTTC,CSARTLSSYEQYF
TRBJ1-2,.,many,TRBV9,TGTGCCAGCAGCGTCGGGTCTTATGGCTACACCTTC,CASSVGSYGYTF
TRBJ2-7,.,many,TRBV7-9,TGTGCCAGCAGCTCCACTAGAATGGCTGCCGAGCAGTACTTC,CASSSTRMAAEQYF
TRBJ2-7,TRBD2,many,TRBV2,TGTGCCAGCAGTGGGAAAGCGGGGGGCCACGAGCAGTACTTC,CASSGKAGGHEQYF
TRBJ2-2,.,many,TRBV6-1,TGTGCCAGCAGTGAGACGCCCGGGACGGACGCCCCCGGGGAGCTGTTTTTT,CASSETPGTDAPGELFF
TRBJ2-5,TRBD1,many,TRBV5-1,TGCGCCAGCAGCTTACAGGGGGGTATCGGGGAGACCCAGTACTTC,CASSLQGGIGETQYF
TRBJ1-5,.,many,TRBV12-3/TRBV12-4,TGTGCCAGCAGTTGGCAGGCCAATCAGCCCCAGCATTTT,CASSWQANQPQHF
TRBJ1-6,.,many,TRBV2,TGTGCCAGCAAGCGGGGGGATTCACCCCTCCACTTT,CASKRGDSPLHF
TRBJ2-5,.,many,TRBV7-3,TGTGCCAGCAGCTGGCGCCCGGGGGAGACCCAGTACTTC,CASSWRPGETQYF
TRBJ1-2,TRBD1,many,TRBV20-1,TGCAGTGCTGGACAGGGGGTAGTCTATGGCTACACCTTC,CSAGQGVVYGYTF
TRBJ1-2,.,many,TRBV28,TGTGCCAGCAGTTTACTTCCCTCTGGGGGCTACACCTTC,CASSLLPSGGYTF
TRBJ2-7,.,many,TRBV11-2,TGTGCCAGCAGCTTTAGCGGCAATAACTACGAGCAGTACTTC,CASSFSGNNYEQYF
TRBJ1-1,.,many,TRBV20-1,TGCAGTGCCCCTGGACAGTCAAACACTGAAGCTTTCTTT,CSAPGQSNTEAFF
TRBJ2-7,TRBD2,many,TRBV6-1,TGTGCCAGCGCCGGGACTAGCGGTAACTCCTACGAGCAGTACTTC,CASAGTSGNSYEQYF
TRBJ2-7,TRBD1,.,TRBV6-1,TGTGCCAGCAGTGGATTCCGGGACAGGGGACACTACGAGCAGTACTTC,CASSGFRDRGHYEQYF
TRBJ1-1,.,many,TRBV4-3,TGCGCCAGCAGCCAAAAAATCGGGCCGAATGAAGCTTTCTTT,CASSQKIGPNEAFF
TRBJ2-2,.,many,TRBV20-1,TGCAGTGCTAGGATTCGCGACGGGGAGCTGTTTTTT,CSARIRDGELFF
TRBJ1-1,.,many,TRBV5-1,TGCGCCAGCAGCGGCGCAGCAATGAACACTGAAGCTTTCTTT,CASSGAAMNTEAFF
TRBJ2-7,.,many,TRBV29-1,.,CSVRFGGTLSYEQYF
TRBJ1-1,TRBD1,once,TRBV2,TGTGCCAGCACCTATGGACAGGGAGGGACTGAAGCTTTCTTT,CASTYGQGGTEAFF
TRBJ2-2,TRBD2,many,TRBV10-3,TGTGCCATCAGGAGCGCGGGAGGCACGAACACCGGGGAGCTGTTTTTT,CAIRSAGGTNTGELFF
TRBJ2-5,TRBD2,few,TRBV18,TGTGCCAGCTCACCTTCTCGAGGACTAGACCAAGAGACCCAGTACTTC,CASSPSRGLDQETQYF
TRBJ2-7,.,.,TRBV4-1,TGCGCCAGCAGCCAAGATTGGTTGGGCAACGAGCAGTACTTC,CASSQDWLGNEQYF
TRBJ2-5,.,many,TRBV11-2,TGTGCCAGCAGCCGGTTTAACCGGGACTCTCGAAGGACCCAGTACTTC,CASSRFNRDSRRTQYF
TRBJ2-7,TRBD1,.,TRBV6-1,TGTGCCAGCAGTAAAGACCAGGGACAGAGACTTTACGAGCAGTACTTC,CASSKDQGQRLYEQYF
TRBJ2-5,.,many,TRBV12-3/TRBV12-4,TGTGCCAGCAGTGTTGGAGGGGGCGGGTTAGACCAAGAGACCCAGTACTTC,CASSVGGGGLDQETQYF
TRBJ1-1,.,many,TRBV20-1,TGCAGTGCCTCCCGCCGGGCTGGTGAAGCTTTCTTT,CSASRRAGEAFF
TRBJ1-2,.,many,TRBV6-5,TGTGCCAGCAGTTCCGGACGGGGGGGGCCAGTCTATGGCTACACCTTC,CASSSGRGGPVYGYTF
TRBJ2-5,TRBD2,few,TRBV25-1,TGTGCTAGCTGGGGACTAGCGGGACGTCGGGAGACCCAGTACTTC,CASWGLAGRRETQYF
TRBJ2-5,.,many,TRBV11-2,TGTGCCAGCAGCTTACAGGAGGAGACCCAGTACTTC,CASSLQEETQYF